The present T cell receptor beta chain was sequenced within a study of post-analysis software for immune sequencing data. Study in general: Both relapsing-remitting and secondary progressive multiple sclerosis featured among the disease courses, as did progressive-relapsing multiple sclerosis.

Study results and caveats: Controls showed lower frequencies than patients for five TRBV segments, and TRBV5-6, TRBV5-1 and TRBV20-1 were among these. In multiple sclerosis, normalized Chao1 diversity was significantly below that of controls. Same-batch samples co-clustered strongly by F measure.

The CDR3 has 15 residues. Between the trimmed V and J ends, which lost 0 bases and 4 bases, there was a span of 10 bases. Germline values: CDR1 LNHNV, CDR2 YYDKDF (reference sequence). In the case of this clonotype: Its antigen is still unknown.

The authors incorporated unique molecular identifiers into the TCR beta cDNA libraries. The source material, about 0.9 to 10 million T cells, gave rise to 500,000 or so cDNA molecules. A single record per CDR3 protein comes from TCRdb applying MiXCR to the PCR reads. The table lists hundreds of thousands of distinct CDR3 sequences, 25% to 30% of them singletons, with 0.55% to 0.65% in the top ten. The chain couples TRBV15 to TRBJ2-1, with D unclear. The material sequenced was blood. The TCR originated in a girl aged 10 to 17 with multiple sclerosis. The CDR3 DNA reads as TGTGCCACCAGCAGAGATTCTGTCCGATACAATGAGCAGTTCTTC. Encoded protein: CATSRDSVRYNEQFF.